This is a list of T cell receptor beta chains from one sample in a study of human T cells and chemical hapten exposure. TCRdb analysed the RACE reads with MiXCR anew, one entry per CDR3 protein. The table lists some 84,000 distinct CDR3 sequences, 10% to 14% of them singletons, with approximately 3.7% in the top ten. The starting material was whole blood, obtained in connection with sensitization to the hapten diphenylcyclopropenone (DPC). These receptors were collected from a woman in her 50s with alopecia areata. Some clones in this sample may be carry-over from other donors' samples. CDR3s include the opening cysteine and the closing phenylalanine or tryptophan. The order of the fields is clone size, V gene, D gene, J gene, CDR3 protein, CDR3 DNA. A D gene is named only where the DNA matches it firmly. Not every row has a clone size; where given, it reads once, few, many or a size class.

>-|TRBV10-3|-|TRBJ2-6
CAISPNSRSWTGANVLTF
TGTGCCATCAGTCCTAATTCTAGGTCCTGGACTGGGGCCAACGTCCTGACTTTC
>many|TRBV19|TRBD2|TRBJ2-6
CASMGREGPSSGANVLTF
TGTGCCAGTATGGGGAGGGAAGGACCAAGCTCTGGGGCCAACGTCCTGACTTTC
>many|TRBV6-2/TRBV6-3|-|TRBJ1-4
CASTRDSATNEKLFF
TGTGCCAGCACCCGGGACTCAGCAACTAATGAAAAACTGTTTTTT
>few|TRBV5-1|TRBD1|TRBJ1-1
CASSLSVFQGGTEAFF
TGCGCCAGCAGCTTGTCGGTGTTCCAGGGGGGCACTGAAGCTTTCTTT
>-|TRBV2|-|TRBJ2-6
CASSEGFLGANVLTF
TGTGCCAGCAGTGAAGGGTTTCTTGGGGCCAACGTCCTGACTTTC
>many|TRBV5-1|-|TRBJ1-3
CASSSMPGPSGNTIYF
TGCGCCAGCAGCTCCATGCCGGGCCCCTCTGGAAACACCATATATTTT
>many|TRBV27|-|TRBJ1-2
CASSPGPGARFGGYTF
TGTGCCAGCAGCCCGGGACCTGGGGCCCGATTTGGTGGCTACACCTTC
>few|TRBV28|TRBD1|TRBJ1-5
CASNSGTGTKPQHF
TGTGCCAGTAACTCCGGGACAGGAACAAAGCCCCAGCATTTT
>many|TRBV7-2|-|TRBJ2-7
CASSFSSLAEQYF
TGTGCCAGCAGCTTCTCCTCCTTAGCCGAGCAGTACTTC
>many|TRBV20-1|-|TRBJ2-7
CSAGLGGTTYEQYF
TGCAGTGCTGGATTGGGGGGGACAACCTACGAGCAGTACTTC
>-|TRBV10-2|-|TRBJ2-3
CASSEDGTRDTQYF
TGCGCCAGCAGTGAGGACGGGACGAGAGATACGCAGTATTTT
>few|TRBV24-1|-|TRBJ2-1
CATSDGTARAGYNEQFF
TGTGCCACCAGTGATGGGACGGCACGAGCGGGCTACAATGAGCAGTTCTTC
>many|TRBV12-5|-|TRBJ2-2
CASGWRTGELFF
TGTGCTAGTGGTTGGAGGACCGGGGAGCTGTTTTTT
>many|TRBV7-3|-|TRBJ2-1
CASSSGGLASRDEQFF
TGTGCCAGCAGCTCTGGAGGGCTAGCGAGTAGGGATGAGCAGTTCTTC
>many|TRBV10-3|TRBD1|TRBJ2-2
CAISTGGDDTGELFF
TGTGCCATCAGTACAGGGGGCGATGACACCGGGGAGCTGTTTTTT
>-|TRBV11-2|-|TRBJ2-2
CASTRIALSDTGELFF
TGTGCCAGCACCCGGATTGCGTTGTCGGACACCGGGGAGCTGTTTTTT